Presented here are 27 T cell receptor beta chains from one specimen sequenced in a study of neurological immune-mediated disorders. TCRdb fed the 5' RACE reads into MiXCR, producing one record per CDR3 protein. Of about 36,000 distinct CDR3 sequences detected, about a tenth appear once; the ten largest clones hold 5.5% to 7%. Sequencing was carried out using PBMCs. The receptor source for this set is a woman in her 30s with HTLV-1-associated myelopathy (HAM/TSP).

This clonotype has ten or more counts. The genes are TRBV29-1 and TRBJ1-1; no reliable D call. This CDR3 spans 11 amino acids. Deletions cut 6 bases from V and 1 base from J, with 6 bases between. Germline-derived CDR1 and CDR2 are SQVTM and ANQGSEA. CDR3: CSVQRNTEAFF. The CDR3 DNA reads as TGCAGCGTACAGCGGAACACTGAAGCTTTCTTT.

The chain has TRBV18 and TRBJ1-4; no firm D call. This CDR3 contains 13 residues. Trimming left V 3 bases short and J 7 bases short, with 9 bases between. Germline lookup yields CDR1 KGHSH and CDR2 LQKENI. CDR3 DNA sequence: TGTGCCAGCTCACCCCGAGGTATTGAAAAACTGTTTTTT. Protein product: CASSPRGIEKLFF. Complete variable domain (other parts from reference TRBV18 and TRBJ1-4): NAGVMQNPRHLVRRRGQEARLRCSPMKGHSHVYWYRQLPEEGLKFMVYLQKENIIDESGMPKERFSAEFPKEGPSILRIQQVVRGDSAAYFCASSPRGIEKLFFGSGTQLSVL.

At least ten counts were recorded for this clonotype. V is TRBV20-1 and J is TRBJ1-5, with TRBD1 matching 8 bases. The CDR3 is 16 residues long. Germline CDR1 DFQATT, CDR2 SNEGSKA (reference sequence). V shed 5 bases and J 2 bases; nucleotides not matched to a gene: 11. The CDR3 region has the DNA TGCAGTGCTGTGGACAGGGTGGGTGGGCGCAATCAGCCCCAGCATTTT. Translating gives CSAVDRVGGRNQPQHF.

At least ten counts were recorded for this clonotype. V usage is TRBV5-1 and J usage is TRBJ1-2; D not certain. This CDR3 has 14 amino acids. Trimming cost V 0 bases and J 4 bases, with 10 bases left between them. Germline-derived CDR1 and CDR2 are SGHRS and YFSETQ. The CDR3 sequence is CASSLVPGTYGYTF. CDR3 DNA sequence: TGCGCCAGCAGCTTGGTCCCAGGAACCTATGGCTACACCTTC.

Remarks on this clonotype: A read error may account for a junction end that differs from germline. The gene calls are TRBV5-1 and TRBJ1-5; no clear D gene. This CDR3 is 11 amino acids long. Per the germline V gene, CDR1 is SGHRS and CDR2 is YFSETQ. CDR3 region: CASNHNHPQHF. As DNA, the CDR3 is TGCGCCAGCAACCATAATCATCCCCAGCATTTT.

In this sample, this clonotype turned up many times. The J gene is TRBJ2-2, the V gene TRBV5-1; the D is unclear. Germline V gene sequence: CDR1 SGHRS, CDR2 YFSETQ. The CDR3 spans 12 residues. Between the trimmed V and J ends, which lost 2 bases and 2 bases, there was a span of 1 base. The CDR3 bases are TGCGCCAGCAGCTTCAACACCGGGGAGCTGTTTTTT. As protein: CASSFNTGELFF.

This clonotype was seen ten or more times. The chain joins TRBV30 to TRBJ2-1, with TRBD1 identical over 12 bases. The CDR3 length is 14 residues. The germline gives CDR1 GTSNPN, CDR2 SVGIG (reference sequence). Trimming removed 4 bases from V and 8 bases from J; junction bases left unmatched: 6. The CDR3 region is CAWKPGQGAYEQFF. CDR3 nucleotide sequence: TGTGCCTGGAAGCCGGGACAGGGGGCGTATGAGCAGTTCTTC.

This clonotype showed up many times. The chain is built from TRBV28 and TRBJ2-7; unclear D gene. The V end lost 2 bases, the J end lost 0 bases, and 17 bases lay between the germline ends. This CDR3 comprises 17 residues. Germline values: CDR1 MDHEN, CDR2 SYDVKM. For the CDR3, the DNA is TGTGCCAGCAGTTTAGATGGTCTGGAGAGGAGCTCCTACGAGCAGTACTTC. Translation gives CASSLDGLERSSYEQYF.

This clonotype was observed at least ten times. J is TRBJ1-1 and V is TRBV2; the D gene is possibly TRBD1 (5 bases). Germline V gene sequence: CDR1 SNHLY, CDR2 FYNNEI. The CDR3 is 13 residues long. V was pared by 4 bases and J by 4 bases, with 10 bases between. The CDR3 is CASSGRRGTEAFF. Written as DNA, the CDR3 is TGTGCCAGCAGTGGACGGAGGGGCACTGAAGCTTTCTTT.

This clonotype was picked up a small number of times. CDR3: CSARTGLSAEAFF. In nucleotides, the CDR3 is TGCAGTGCACGGACAGGGCTTTCCGCTGAAGCTTTCTTT. The chain links TRBV20-1 to TRBJ1-1; 8 bases are a match to TRBD1. J was trimmed by 6 bases and V by 6 bases; bases with no gene match: 9. The CDR3 extends over 13 amino acids. CDR1 is DFQATT, CDR2 SNEGSKA, per germline (reference sequence).

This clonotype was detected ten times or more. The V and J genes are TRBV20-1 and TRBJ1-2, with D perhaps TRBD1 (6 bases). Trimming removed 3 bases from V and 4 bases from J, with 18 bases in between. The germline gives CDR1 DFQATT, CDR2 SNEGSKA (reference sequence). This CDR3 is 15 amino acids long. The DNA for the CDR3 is TGCAGTGCTAGCCCCGTCGGCCGGGACACCTATGGCTACACCTTC. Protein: CSASPVGRDTYGYTF.

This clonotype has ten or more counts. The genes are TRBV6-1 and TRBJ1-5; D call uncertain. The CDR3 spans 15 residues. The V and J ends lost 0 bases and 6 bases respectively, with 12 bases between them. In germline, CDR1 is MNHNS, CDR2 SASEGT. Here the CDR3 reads CASSEALGITQPQHF. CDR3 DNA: TGTGCCAGCAGTGAAGCGCTGGGGATAACTCAGCCCCAGCATTTT.

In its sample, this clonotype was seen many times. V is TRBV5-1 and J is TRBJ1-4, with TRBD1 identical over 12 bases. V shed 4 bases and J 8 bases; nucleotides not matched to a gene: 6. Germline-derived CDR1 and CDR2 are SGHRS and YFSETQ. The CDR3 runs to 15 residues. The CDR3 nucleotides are TGCGCCAGCAGCCCCCGGGACAGGGGGCGAGAAAAACTGTTTTTT. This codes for CASSPRDRGREKLFF.

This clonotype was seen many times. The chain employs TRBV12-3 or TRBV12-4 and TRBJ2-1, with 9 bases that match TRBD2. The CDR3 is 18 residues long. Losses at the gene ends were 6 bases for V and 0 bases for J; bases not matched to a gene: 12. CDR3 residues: CASSNTKLAGSSYNEQFF. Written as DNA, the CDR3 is TGTGCCAGCAGCAACACTAAACTAGCGGGTAGCTCCTACAATGAGCAGTTCTTC.

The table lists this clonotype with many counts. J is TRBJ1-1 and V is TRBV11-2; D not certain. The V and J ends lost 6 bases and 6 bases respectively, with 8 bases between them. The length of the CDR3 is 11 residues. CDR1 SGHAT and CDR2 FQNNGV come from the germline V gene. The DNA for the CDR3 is TGTGCCAGCAGGGCTAGCTCTGAAGCTTTCTTT. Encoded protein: CASRASSEAFF.

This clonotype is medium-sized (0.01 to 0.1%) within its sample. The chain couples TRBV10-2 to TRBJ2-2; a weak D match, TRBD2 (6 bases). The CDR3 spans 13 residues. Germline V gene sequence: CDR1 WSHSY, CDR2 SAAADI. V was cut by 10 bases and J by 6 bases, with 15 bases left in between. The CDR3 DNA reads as TGCGCCACCAAGGAGGGCCCAGCCGGGGAGCTGTTTTTT. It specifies CATKEGPAGELFF.

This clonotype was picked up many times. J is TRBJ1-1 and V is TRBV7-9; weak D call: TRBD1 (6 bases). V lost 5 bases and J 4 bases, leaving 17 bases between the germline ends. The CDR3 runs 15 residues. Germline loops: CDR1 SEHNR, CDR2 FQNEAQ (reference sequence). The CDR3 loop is CASSESRGGSTEAFF. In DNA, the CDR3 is TGTGCCAGCAGCGAAAGCAGGGGTGGAAGCACTGAAGCTTTCTTT.

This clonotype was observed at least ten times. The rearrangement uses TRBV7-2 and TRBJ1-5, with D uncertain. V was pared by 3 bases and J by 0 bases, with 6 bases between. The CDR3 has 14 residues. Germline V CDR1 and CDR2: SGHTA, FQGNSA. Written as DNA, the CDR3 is TGTGCCAGCAGCTTCGGAAATAGCAATCAGCCCCAGCATTTT. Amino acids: CASSFGNSNQPQHF.

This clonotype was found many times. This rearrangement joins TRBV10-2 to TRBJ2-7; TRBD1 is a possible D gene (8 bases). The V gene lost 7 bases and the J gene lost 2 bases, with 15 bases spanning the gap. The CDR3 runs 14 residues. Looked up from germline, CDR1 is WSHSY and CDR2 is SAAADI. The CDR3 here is CASKKQGGAYEQYF. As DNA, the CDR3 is TGCGCCAGCAAGAAACAGGGGGGGGCCTACGAGCAGTACTTC.

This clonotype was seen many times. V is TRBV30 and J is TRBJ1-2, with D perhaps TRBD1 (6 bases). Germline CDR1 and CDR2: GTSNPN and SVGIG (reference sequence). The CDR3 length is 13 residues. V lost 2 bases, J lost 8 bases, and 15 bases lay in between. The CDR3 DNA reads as TGTGCCTGGAGTTCCTGGGGGGCTGGGGGCTACACCTTC. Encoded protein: CAWSSWGAGGYTF. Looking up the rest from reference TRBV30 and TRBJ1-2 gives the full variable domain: SQTIHQWPATLVQPVGSPLSLECTVEGTSNPNLYWYRQAAGRGLQLLFYSVGIGQISSEVPQNLSASRPQDRQFILSSKKLLLSDSGFYLCAWSSWGAGGYTFGSGTRLTVV.

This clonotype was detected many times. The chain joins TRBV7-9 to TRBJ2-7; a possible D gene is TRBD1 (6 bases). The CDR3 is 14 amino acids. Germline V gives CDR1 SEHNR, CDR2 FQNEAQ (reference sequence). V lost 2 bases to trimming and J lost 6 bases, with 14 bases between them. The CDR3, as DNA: TGTGCCAGCAGCTTACGGAAGACAGGACTCGAGCAGTACTTC. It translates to CASSLRKTGLEQYF.

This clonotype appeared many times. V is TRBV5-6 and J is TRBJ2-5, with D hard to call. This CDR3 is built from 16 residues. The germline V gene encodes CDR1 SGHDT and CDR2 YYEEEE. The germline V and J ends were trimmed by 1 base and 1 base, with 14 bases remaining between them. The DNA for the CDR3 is TGTGCCAGCAGCTTGTCAGAACAGACCATCCAAGAGACCCAGTACTTC. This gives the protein CASSLSEQTIQETQYF.

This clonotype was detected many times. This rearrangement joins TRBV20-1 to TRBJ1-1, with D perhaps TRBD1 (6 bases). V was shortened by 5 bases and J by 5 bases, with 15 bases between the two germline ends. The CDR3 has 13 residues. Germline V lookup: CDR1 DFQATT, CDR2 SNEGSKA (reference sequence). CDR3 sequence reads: CSASTGTVTEAFF. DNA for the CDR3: TGCAGTGCTTCTACAGGGACGGTAACTGAAGCTTTCTTT.

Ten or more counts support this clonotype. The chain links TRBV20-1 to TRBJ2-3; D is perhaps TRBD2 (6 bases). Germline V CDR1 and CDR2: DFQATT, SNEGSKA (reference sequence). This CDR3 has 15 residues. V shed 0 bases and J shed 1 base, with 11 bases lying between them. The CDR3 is CSAREEGRGTDTQYF. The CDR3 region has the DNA TGCAGTGCTAGAGAGGAGGGGCGGGGCACAGATACGCAGTATTTT.

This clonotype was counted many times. CDR3 DNA sequence: TGTGCCAGCAGCCAAGTCCGGGGGGCGCAGTATTTT. Its protein product is CASSQVRGAQYF. V is TRBV3-1 and J is TRBJ2-3; 7 bases fit TRBD2. This CDR3 comprises 12 residues. After removal of 1 base from V and 10 bases from J, the junction contained 2 bases not matched to a gene. From germline, CDR1 is LGHDT and CDR2 YNNKEL (reference sequence).

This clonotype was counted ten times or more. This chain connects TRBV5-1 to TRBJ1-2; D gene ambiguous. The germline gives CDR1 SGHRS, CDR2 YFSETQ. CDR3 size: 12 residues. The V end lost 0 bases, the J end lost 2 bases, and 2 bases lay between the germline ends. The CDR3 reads CASSLGNYGYTF. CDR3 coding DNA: TGCGCCAGCAGCTTGGGGAACTATGGCTACACCTTC.

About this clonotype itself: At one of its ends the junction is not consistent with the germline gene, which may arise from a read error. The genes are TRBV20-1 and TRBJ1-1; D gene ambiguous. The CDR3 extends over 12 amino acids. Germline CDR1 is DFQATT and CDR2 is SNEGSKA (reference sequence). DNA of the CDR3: TGCATTGCTAAACTGCCGAACACTGAAGCTTTCTTT. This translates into CIAKLPNTEAFF.